Given below is one T cell receptor (beta chain) in context. Its antigen is currently unknown. The source of the sample is a study of Ad26.COV2.S vaccination and SARS-CoV-2 variants. Study conclusions and caveats: Comparable non-spike TCR breadth was observed in vaccine and placebo recipients. In TCR breadth and depth analyses, total T cell responses may have been underestimated. Spike-specific TCR breadth was greater in vaccine than placebo recipients.

Produced via immunoSEQ multiplex PCR; TCRdb's table is partial and in-frame only. This sample carries 200,000 to 250,000 clones, around 89% of them seen once, and the ten largest clones take roughly 10%. CDR1 is MNHEY and CDR2 is SVGEGT in the germline V gene. V lost 5 bases, J lost 3 bases, and 11 bases stayed unmatched. The CDR3 covers 17 residues. Specified treatment: around 19 received Ad26.COV2.S at low or high dose, single or two shots; about five received placebo; per-sample allocation not given. Each sample was drawn 63 days after the first injection (of vaccine or placebo). The sequence was obtained from a person aged 18 to 59 who received the Ad26.COV2.S COVID-19 vaccine or a placebo. The rearrangement uses TRBV6-2 or TRBV6-3 and TRBJ2-2; 8 bases are a match to TRBD1. The material sequenced was peripheral blood, taken in a trial of Ad26.COV2.S vaccine versus placebo. For the CDR3, the DNA is TGTGCCAGCAGTCGCCGCCGACAGACAGGGGACACCGGGGAGCTGTTTTTT. Translating gives CASSRRRQTGDTGELFF.